The 12 T cell receptor beta chains in this list originate from one sample, sequenced in a study of blood T cell repertoires in COVID-19. The method was immunoSEQ multiplex PCR; TCRdb's version includes in-frame clones alone and lacks a portion of them. The table has roughly 190,000 clones, 75% to 85% seen once. Sequencing was carried out using PBMCs or T cells enriched from blood (not recorded which). The origin of the receptors is a man aged 35-49 years who had recovered from COVID-19.

The DNA of the CDR3 is TGTGCAAGTCGTCCAGACAGGGGGCCTTCCTACGAGCAGTACGTC. This encodes CASRPDRGPSYEQYV. The chain is built from TRBV12-2 and TRBJ2-7; the D call TRBD1 from the table was never checked on the DNA. TRBV12-2 is reported as a pseudogene. The CDR3 length is 15 residues.

The chain couples TRBV19 to TRBJ2-5; 7 nucleotides align to TRBD2. The CDR3 contains 14 residues. The junction had 5 bases not matched to a gene; V was cut back by 4 bases and J by 3 bases. Germline CDR1 reads LNHDA; CDR2 reads SQIVND (reference sequence). CDR3 loop: CASSTTGTKETQYF. CDR3 coding DNA: TGTGCCAGTAGTACTACCGGGACTAAAGAGACCCAGTACTTC. Looking up the rest from reference TRBV19 and TRBJ2-5 gives the full variable domain: DGGITQSPKYLFRKEGQNVTLSCEQNLNHDAMYWYRQDPGQGLRLIYYSQIVNDFQKGDIAEGYSVSREKKESFPLTVTSAQKNPTAFYLCASSTTGTKETQYFGPGTRLLVL.

This chain connects TRBV20-1 to TRBJ1-1; 7 nucleotides line up with TRBD1. The CDR3 runs 11 residues. The germline V gene has CDR1 DFQATT and CDR2 SNEGSKA (reference sequence). Trimming took 6 bases from V and 8 from J; bases not matched to a gene: 6. DNA of the CDR3: TGCAGTGCCTCGGGACAGTCAGAAGCTTTCTTT. Translating gives CSASGQSEAFF.

The genes are TRBV6-5 and TRBJ1-5, with 7 positions matching TRBD1. CDR3 size: 15 residues. The J segment lost 2 bases and the V segment lost 6 bases, leaving 7 bases of the junction unmatched. Germline CDR1 is MNHEY and CDR2 is SVGAGI. The CDR3 DNA follows: TGTGCCAGCAGCCTTTCCGGGACAGGCAATCAGCCCCAGCATTTT. Its translation: CASSLSGTGNQPQHF.

The chain joins TRBV5-1 to TRBJ1-6; D remains unclear. The CDR3 sequence is 16 residues long. Trimming pared 0 bases from V and 8 bases from J, leaving 15 bases between. The germline V gene encodes CDR1 SGHRS and CDR2 YFSETQ. The CDR3 DNA reads as TGCGCCAGCAGCTTGGGGGCGTCTGATAAAGATTCACCCCTCCACTTT. Its protein product is CASSLGASDKDSPLHF.

V is TRBV6-5 and J is TRBJ1-5, with 8 positions matching TRBD1. This CDR3 contains 13 residues. The germline CDR1 and CDR2 sequences are MNHEY and SVGAGI. After removal of 6 bases from V and 5 bases from J, the junction contained 3 bases not matched to a gene. In DNA, the CDR3 is TGTGCCAGCAGCGACAGGGGATATCAGCCCCAGCATTTT. As protein: CASSDRGYQPQHF.

The chain combines TRBV7-9 with TRBJ2-5; a possible D gene is TRBD2 (6 bases). The CDR3 spans 15 residues. Trimming shortened V by 3 bases and J by 3 bases, and 14 bases separated the two germline ends. CDR1 and CDR2 (germline): SEHNR, FQNEAQ (reference sequence). CDR3 region: CASSFSDYPKETQYF. CDR3 sequence (DNA): TGTGCCAGCAGCTTCTCGGACTATCCTAAAGAGACCCAGTACTTC.

In its sample, this clone was seen once. The rearrangement links TRBV28 to TRBJ2-5; no clear D. CDR1 and CDR2 from the germline V gene are MDHEN and SYDVKM. The CDR3 covers 10 residues. V dropped 4 bases and J dropped 8 bases, with 5 bases sitting between them. The CDR3 loop is CASSSLTQYF. CDR3 nucleotide sequence: TGTGCCAGCAGTTCCCTTACCCAGTACTTC.

V and J are TRBV2 and TRBJ2-3, with TRBD2 as a possible D gene (5 bases). The V and J ends lost 4 bases and 5 bases respectively, with 10 bases between them. The CDR3 covers 13 residues. Germline V CDR1 and CDR2: SNHLY, FYNNEI. This CDR3 is CASSVNEGDTQYF. The CDR3 coding sequence is TGTGCCAGCAGTGTAAACGAGGGAGATACGCAGTATTTT.

This clone was detected once. CDR3 sequence: CASSYSMRDFNTGELFF. The DNA of the CDR3 is TGTGCCAGCAGTTACTCGATGCGAGACTTCAACACCGGGGAGCTGTTTTTT. This chain joins TRBV6-2 or TRBV6-3 and TRBJ2-2; D is ambiguous. Between the trimmed V and J ends, which lost 0 bases and 2 bases, there was a span of 13 bases. Germline CDR1 is MNHEY and CDR2 is SVGEGT. The CDR3 is made up of 17 amino acids.

This rearrangement joins TRBV3-1 (or the pseudogene TRBV3-2) to TRBJ2-7; no clear D gene. The germline V and J ends were trimmed by 8 bases and 3 bases, with 26 bases remaining between them. The CDR3 has 17 amino acids. Germline lookup yields CDR1 LGHDT and CDR2 YNNKEL (reference sequence). This CDR3 reads CASGASPVPLTLYEQYV. For the CDR3, the DNA is TGTGCCAGCGGAGCCTCTCCGGTCCCCCTTACTCTCTACGAGCAGTACGTC.

The rearrangement joins TRBV18 to TRBJ1-1, with D unclear. V dropped 5 bases and J dropped 6 bases, with 10 bases sitting between them. This CDR3 contains 12 residues. Per germline, CDR1 KGHSH and CDR2 LQKENI. The CDR3 region is CASSSPAAEAFF. CDR3 coding DNA: TGTGCCAGCTCATCCCCCGCAGCTGAAGCTTTCTTT. The variable domain in full, with the rest retrieved from reference TRBV18 and TRBJ1-1, is NAGVMQNPRHLVRRRGQEARLRCSPMKGHSHVYWYRQLPEEGLKFMVYLQKENIIDESGMPKERFSAEFPKEGPSILRIQQVVRGDSAAYFCASSSPAAEAFFGQGTRLTVV.